This passage covers 8 T cell receptor beta chains from one sample sequenced in a study of blood T cell repertoires in COVID-19. This table comes from immunoSEQ multiplex PCR, and its TCRdb copy is limited to in-frame clones, with some not included. The data hold some 150,000 clones, with about 86% observed a single time. The sample consisted of peripheral blood. These receptors were obtained from a woman between 55 and 75 years old with acute or convalescent COVID-19.

The rearrangement joins TRBV5-1 to TRBJ2-7; TRBD1 aligns across 9 bases. Germline trimming cut 4 bases from V and 5 bases from J; bases unmatched to any gene: 7. The CDR3 extends over 14 amino acids. Germline CDR1 is SGHRS and CDR2 is YFSETQ. CDR3 DNA: TGCGCCAGCAGCCCAGGGGGACAGGGCGACGAGCAGTACTTC. This translates into CASSPGGQGDEQYF. Full variable domain (remainder filled in from reference TRBV5-1 and TRBJ2-7): KAGVTQTPRYLIKTRGQQVTLSCSPISGHRSVSWYQQTPGQGLQFLFEYFSETQRNKGNFPGRFSGRQFSNSRSEMNVSTLELGDSALYLCASSPGGQGDEQYFGPGTRLTVT.

The V and J genes are TRBV5-1 and TRBJ1-2; D is ambiguous. This CDR3 region has 17 residues. V shed 1 base and J shed 0 bases, with 16 bases lying between them. Germline lookup yields CDR1 SGHRS and CDR2 YFSETQ. CDR3 nucleotides: TGCGCCAGCAGCTTGACCCCCGACACAAGAGCTAACTATGGCTACACCTTC. The encoded protein is CASSLTPDTRANYGYTF.

The rearrangement joins TRBV5-6 to TRBJ2-7, with D perhaps matching TRBD2 (5 bases). The germline CDR1 and CDR2 sequences are SGHDT and YYEEEE. This CDR3 contains 13 residues. V lost 6 bases and J lost 3, with 13 bases in between. The CDR3 region has the DNA TGTGCCAGCACGCGGGCCAGTTTCTACGAGCAGTACTTC. Encoded protein: CASTRASFYEQYF.

The V call is TRBV28, the J call TRBJ1-5; D possibly corresponds to TRBD1 (6 bases). The ends were cut back, 5 bases at V and 1 base at J, with 18 bases in the middle. CDR1 MDHEN and CDR2 SYDVKM come from the germline V gene. The length of the CDR3 is 17 residues. The CDR3 reads CASSGGQRTRSNQPQHF. CDR3 nucleotides: TGTGCCAGCAGTGGGGGGCAAAGGACTAGGAGCAATCAGCCCCAGCATTTT. Based on the CDR3 plus reference TRBV28 and TRBJ1-5, the full variable domain is DVKVTQSSRYLVKRTGEKVFLECVQDMDHENMFWYRQDPGLGLRLIYFSYDVKMKEKGDIPEGYSVSREKKERFSLILESASTNQTSMYLCASSGGQRTRSNQPQHFGDGTRLSIL.

This sequence joins TRBV29-1 and TRBJ1-1, with 9 positions matching TRBD1. Germline assignment: CDR1 SQVTM and CDR2 ANQGSEA. The CDR3 consists of 16 residues. Trimming at V came to 3 bases and at J to 1 base, leaving 9 bases not matched to a gene. The CDR3, as DNA: TGCAGCGTTGAGGGACAGGGAGGGGGCTCGAACACTGAAGCTTTCTTT. Translating gives CSVEGQGGGSNTEAFF.

The chain is built from TRBV9 and TRBJ1-1, with TRBD1 as a possible D gene (6 bases). V shed 7 bases and J shed 3 bases, with 16 bases lying between them. CDR3 length equals 14 residues. The V gene's germline CDR1 is SGDLS and CDR2 YYNGEE. CDR3 residues: CASAPRGGYTEAFF. The CDR3 DNA follows: TGTGCCAGCGCCCCAAGGGGGGGATACACTGAAGCTTTCTTT.

V usage is TRBV12-3 or TRBV12-4 and J usage is TRBJ1-6, with D possibly being TRBD1 (5 bases). This CDR3 is built from 13 residues. Trimming stripped 5 bases from V and 6 bases from J, with 8 bases between. For the CDR3, the DNA is TGTGCCAGCAGTCGACAGCTTAATTCACCCCTCCACTTT. It yields the protein CASSRQLNSPLHF.

The J gene is TRBJ1-6, the V gene TRBV6-2 or TRBV6-3; D perhaps matches TRBD1 (6 bases). Germline V gives CDR1 MNHEY, CDR2 SVGEGT. Trimming removed 5 bases from V and 9 bases from J, with 14 bases in between. The CDR3 is 14 amino acids. Written as DNA, the CDR3 is TGTGCCAGCAGTCTTGCCAGGACAGCTTCACCCCTCCACTTT. This sequence encodes CASSLARTASPLHF.